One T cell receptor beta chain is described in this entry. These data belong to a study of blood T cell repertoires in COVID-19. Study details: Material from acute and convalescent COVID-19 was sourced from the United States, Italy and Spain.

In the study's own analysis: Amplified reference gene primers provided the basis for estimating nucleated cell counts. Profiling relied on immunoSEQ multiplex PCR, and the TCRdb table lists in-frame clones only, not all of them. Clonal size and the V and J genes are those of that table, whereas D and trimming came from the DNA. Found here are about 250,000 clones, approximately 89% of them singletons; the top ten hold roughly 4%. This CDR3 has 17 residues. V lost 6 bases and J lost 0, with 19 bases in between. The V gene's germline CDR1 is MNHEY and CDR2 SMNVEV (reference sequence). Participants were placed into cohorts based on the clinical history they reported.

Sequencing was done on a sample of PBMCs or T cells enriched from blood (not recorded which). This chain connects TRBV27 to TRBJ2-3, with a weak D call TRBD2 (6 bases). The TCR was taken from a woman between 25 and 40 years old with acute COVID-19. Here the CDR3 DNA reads TGTGCCAGCAGCTTCGAGGGGAGGACACTTAGCACAGATACGCAGTATTTT. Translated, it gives CASSFEGRTLSTDTQYF.